This T cell receptor beta chain derives from a study of blood T cell repertoires in COVID-19. About the study: Sites across the United States, Italy and Spain contributed samples from acute and convalescent COVID-19. From T cells, B-cell-depleted T cells, or PBMCs came the material, which was cDNA or gDNA.

Unmatched junction bases numbered 2, after V lost 1 base and J lost 8 bases. The germline V gene encodes CDR1 SGHTA and CDR2 FQGTGA. CDR3 size: 15 residues. This clone appeared a few times. Authors' analysis steps: Reference gene primer amplification yielded estimated nucleated cell counts. The data were produced by immunoSEQ multiplex PCR, yet TCRdb's version contains in-frame clones alone and is incomplete. V and J calls and clone size follow that table, whereas D and trimming were derived from the DNA. The table shows some 140,000 clones, with less than 90% occurring only once. Material for sequencing was peripheral blood. The V and J genes are TRBV7-3 and TRBJ1-6, with TRBD1 identical over 10 bases. The TCR was taken from a man aged 55 to 69 with acute or convalescent COVID-19. CDR3 residues: CASSLSGTGDSPLHF. The CDR3 DNA reads TGTGCCAGCAGCTTAAGCGGGACAGGGGATTCACCCCTCCACTTT. The full variable domain, with the rest looked up from reference TRBV7-3 and TRBJ1-6, is GAGVSQTPSNKVTEKGKYVELRCDPISGHTALYWYRQSLGQGPEFLIYFQGTGAADDSGLPNDRFFAVRPEGSVSTLKIQRTERGDSAVYLCASSLSGTGDSPLHFGNGTRLTVT.